These 30 T cell receptor beta chains came from one sample sequenced in a study of vaccination effects on CD4 cells after COVID-19. Pools of viral peptides were used by the ViraFEST assay to expand antigen-specific CD4+ T cells ahead of sequencing. With around ten days of culture completed, CD4+ T cells were isolated. It was two doses of either the BNT162b2 or mRNA-1273 vaccine that participants received. What these receptors recognize is not known. Generated by immunoSEQ multiplex PCR, the TCRdb table keeps only in-frame clones and is missing some. The top ten clones hold roughly 9.3% of a sample with around 16,000 clones, around 70% of them seen once. The input for sequencing was CD4+ T cells from PBMCs cultured with SARS-CoV-2 spike peptides, taken after COVID-19 vaccination. These receptors were taken from a human donor who received a COVID-19 vaccine.

As for this clone: At one end the junction does not follow the germline gene, possibly because of a read error. DNA of the CDR3: TGTGCCACCAGCCCCCGACAGGGATCATTCGGCTACACCTTC. Residues: CATSPRQGSFGYTF. The V gene is TRBV7-2, the J gene TRBJ1-2, with 7 bases identical to TRBD1. CDR3 length: 14 residues. Germline values: CDR1 SGHTA, CDR2 FQGNSA.

This clone was seen only a few times. The chain links TRBV7-2 to TRBJ1-5, with D perhaps TRBD1 (6 bases). Trimming cost V 5 bases and J 7 bases, with 18 bases left between them. The CDR3 has 15 amino acids. Per germline, CDR1 SGHTA and CDR2 FQGNSA. CDR3 coding DNA: TGTGCCAGCAGCCCCGGCGGCAGGGGACGACAGCCCCAGCATTTT. Translated: CASSPGGRGRQPQHF. Complete variable domain (other parts from reference TRBV7-2 and TRBJ1-5): GAGVSQSPSNKVTEKGKDVELRCDPISGHTALYWYRQSLGQGLEFLIYFQGNSAPDKSGLPSDRFSAERTGGSVSTLTIQRTQQEDSAVYLCASSPGGRGRQPQHFGDGTRLSIL.

V and J are TRBV5-1 and TRBJ2-1; the D is unclear. In germline, CDR1 is SGHRS, CDR2 YFSETQ. The CDR3 spans 15 residues. Between the trimmed V and J ends, which lost 0 bases and 0 bases, there was a span of 7 bases. CDR3 sequence: CASSLVQSSYNEQFF. The CDR3 DNA reads as TGCGCCAGCAGCTTGGTCCAGAGCTCCTACAATGAGCAGTTCTTC. Filled out from reference TRBV5-1 and TRBJ2-1, the complete variable domain reads KAGVTQTPRYLIKTRGQQVTLSCSPISGHRSVSWYQQTPGQGLQFLFEYFSETQRNKGNFPGRFSGRQFSNSRSEMNVSTLELGDSALYLCASSLVQSSYNEQFFGPGTRLTVL.

For this clone: Other nucleotide sequences in the sample specify the same CDR3. V usage is TRBV10-3 and J usage is TRBJ1-2; D perhaps matches TRBD1 (6 bases). The CDR3 consists of 14 residues. Trimming pared 2 bases from V and 4 bases from J, leaving 11 bases between. Germline CDR1 is ENHRY and CDR2 is SYGVKD. CDR3 nucleotide sequence: TGTGCCATCAGTGAGACAGGGCAGGGCTATGGCTACACCTTC. Its translation: CAISETGQGYGYTF.

This clone was observed a few times. J is TRBJ1-2 and V is TRBV28, with 8 positions matching TRBD1. The CDR3 length is 13 residues. Per germline, CDR1 MDHEN and CDR2 SYDVKM. V lost 5 bases and J lost 4; bases outside the gene matches: 3. The CDR3 region is CASSHRGAYGYTF. The CDR3 nucleotides are TGTGCCAGCAGTCACAGGGGGGCCTATGGCTACACCTTC.

The J gene is TRBJ2-2, the V gene TRBV6-6, with 7 bases that match TRBD2. Germline CDR1 is MNHNY and CDR2 is SVGAGI (reference sequence). The CDR3 runs 16 residues. J gave up 0 bases and V 6 bases, and 7 bases lay outside the gene matches. DNA for the CDR3: TGTGCCAGCAGGAGCTTTGGACTAGCGAACACCGGGGAGCTGTTTTTT. Protein: CASRSFGLANTGELFF.

The rearrangement joins TRBV19 to TRBJ2-3; maybe TRBD1 (6 bases). With 3 bases removed from V and 10 bases from J, the gap between germline ends came to 11 bases. Germline CDR1 LNHDA, CDR2 SQIVND (reference sequence). The CDR3 runs 12 residues. The CDR3 nucleotides are TGTGCCAGTAGTATTACAGGGTCTCCGCAGTATTTT. Protein sequence: CASSITGSPQYF.

This clone has a single count. CDR3 in DNA: TGTGCCAGCAGCTTAGGCCTAGCGGGAGGGGGAGAGACCCAGTACTTC. This translates into CASSLGLAGGGETQYF. The V call is TRBV7-6, the J call TRBJ2-5; 12 nucleotides match TRBD2. Germline CDR1 is SGHVS and CDR2 is FNYEAQ. The CDR3 loop spans 16 amino acids. Unmatched junction bases numbered 4, after V lost 1 base and J lost 4 bases.

This rearrangement joins TRBV19 to TRBJ1-2; D not resolved. There are 15 residues in the CDR3. V lost 1 base and J lost 2, with 11 bases in between. In germline, CDR1 is LNHDA, CDR2 SQIVND (reference sequence). The CDR3 coding sequence is TGTGCCAGTAGTATAGTGGGCAACCTAAACTATGGCTACACCTTC. This gives the protein CASSIVGNLNYGYTF.

The chain uses TRBV28 and TRBJ1-4; D is unclear. Trimming took off 4 bases at V and 3 bases at J, with 3 bases between the two ends. The CDR3 totals 12 residues. Germline-derived CDR1 and CDR2 are MDHEN and SYDVKM. The CDR3 region is CASSSSNEKLFF. The CDR3 bases are TGTGCCAGCAGTTCGTCTAATGAAAAACTGTTTTTT.

The chain employs TRBV19 and TRBJ1-1; D is perhaps TRBD1 (5 bases). V was trimmed by 2 bases and J by 11 bases, leaving 9 bases between them. CDR1 is LNHDA and CDR2 is SQIVND in the germline V gene (reference sequence). The CDR3 contains 11 residues. This CDR3 reads CASSILGVAFF. Here the CDR3 DNA reads TGTGCCAGTAGTATACTGGGGGTGGCTTTCTTT.

The CDR3 sequence is CASSQDWTSNYGYTF. CDR3 DNA sequence: TGCGCCAGCAGCCAAGATTGGACCTCCAACTATGGCTACACCTTC. The chain recombines TRBV4-1 with TRBJ1-2; D uncertain. The CDR3 runs to 15 residues. The V and J ends lost 0 bases and 2 bases respectively, with 10 bases between them. Per germline, CDR1 MGHRA and CDR2 YSYEKL.

This rearrangement joins TRBV7-8 to TRBJ2-1; 11 bases map to TRBD2. After removal of 2 bases from V and 9 bases from J, the junction contained 3 bases not matched to a gene. CDR1 is SGHVS, CDR2 FQNEAQ, per germline. The CDR3 is 14 amino acids. This chain's CDR3 is CASSLTSGSSEQFF. CDR3 sequence (DNA): TGTGCCAGCAGCTTAACTAGCGGGAGCTCTGAGCAGTTCTTC.

This chain uses TRBV18 with TRBJ1-2; TRBD1 agrees at 10 bases. The CDR3 extends over 18 amino acids. CDR1 is KGHSH, CDR2 LQKENI, per germline. With V trimmed by 3 bases and J by 8 bases, 18 bases remained unmatched. The CDR3 nucleotides read TGTGCCAGCTCACCCGATTCGACAGGGGGCTCTTATGGCGGAGGCTACACCTTC. Its translation is CASSPDSTGGSYGGGYTF.

The gene calls are TRBV7-2 and TRBJ1-2; no definite D call. The V end lost 2 bases, the J end lost 5 bases, and 9 bases lay between the germline ends. Germline CDR1 and CDR2: SGHTA and FQGNSA. CDR3 length: 13 amino acids. The CDR3 nucleotides are TGTGCCAGCAGCTTAATGGCAGATTATGGCTACACCTTC. Its translation: CASSLMADYGYTF.

V gene TRBV3-1 (or the pseudogene TRBV3-2) combines with J gene TRBJ1-1, with a weak D call TRBD1 (5 bases). CDR1 is LGHDT and CDR2 is YNNKEL in the germline V gene (reference sequence). The CDR3 has 14 residues. V was pared by 4 bases and J by 5 bases, with 14 bases between. The CDR3 reads CASSLGGARTEAFF. The CDR3 DNA reads TGTGCCAGCAGCCTAGGTGGGGCCAGGACTGAAGCTTTCTTT.

This clone appeared a single time. V gene TRBV30 combines with J gene TRBJ2-7; possibly TRBD1 for D (5 bases). The germline V and J ends were trimmed by 3 bases and 3 bases, with 9 bases remaining between them. CDR1 is GTSNPN and CDR2 is SVGIG in the germline V gene (reference sequence). The CDR3 covers 12 residues. The CDR3 DNA sequence: TGTGCCTGGAGCATTCAGGGCTACGAGCAGTACTTC. Translation: CAWSIQGYEQYF.

This clone was recorded only once. This chain links TRBV5-5 with TRBJ2-6; D is unclear. Germline V gives CDR1 SGHKS, CDR2 YYEKEE (reference sequence). The CDR3 extends over 16 amino acids. V dropped 2 bases and J dropped 2 bases, with 11 bases sitting between them. CDR3 nucleotide sequence: TGTGCCAGCAGCTTCGTCATGCCCCCTGGGGCCAACGTCCTGACTTTC. It yields the protein CASSFVMPPGANVLTF. Complete variable domain (other parts from reference TRBV5-5 and TRBJ2-6): DAGVTQSPTHLIKTRGQQVTLRCSPISGHKSVSWYQQVLGQGPQFIFQYYEKEERGRGNFPDRFSARQFPNYSSELNVNALLLGDSALYLCASSFVMPPGANVLTFGAGSRLTVL.

V and J are TRBV27 and TRBJ1-5; tentative D call: TRBD1 (6 bases). Germline loops: CDR1 MNHEY, CDR2 SMNVEV (reference sequence). Trimming stripped 0 bases from V and 4 bases from J, with 7 bases between. There are 14 residues in the CDR3. The CDR3 reads CASSLSRGNQPQHF. DNA of the CDR3: TGTGCCAGCAGTTTATCTAGGGGGAATCAGCCCCAGCATTTT.

CDR3 sequence reads: CASSLHRIQAYEQYF. Here the CDR3 DNA reads TGTGCCAGCAGCTTACACCGGATACAGGCCTACGAGCAGTACTTC. This chain connects TRBV5-8 to TRBJ2-7; possibly TRBD1 for D (5 bases). This CDR3 comprises 15 residues. Germline CDR1 SGHTS, CDR2 YDEGEE. V was shortened by 2 bases and J by 2 bases, with 14 bases between the two germline ends.

This clone was found once. The chain is built from TRBV4-1 and TRBJ2-5; D perhaps matches TRBD2 (6 bases). CDR1 and CDR2 from the germline V gene are MGHRA and YSYEKL. V shed 2 bases and J shed 5 bases, with 15 bases lying between them. The CDR3 sequence is 15 residues long. In DNA form, the CDR3 reads TGCGCCAGCAGCCAATCCGGGACTGGGGGGGAGACCCAGTACTTC. This codes for CASSQSGTGGETQYF.

The gene calls are TRBV5-1 and TRBJ2-2, with a weak D call TRBD1 (6 bases). V was cut by 4 bases and J by 1 base, with 14 bases left in between. Germline V gives CDR1 SGHRS, CDR2 YFSETQ. This CDR3 has 16 residues. The CDR3 DNA is TGCGCCAGCAGCCCCGACAGGACGAGGAACACCGGGGAGCTGTTTTTT. Translation: CASSPDRTRNTGELFF.

The chain uses TRBV20-1 and TRBJ2-2; D perhaps matches TRBD1 (5 bases). CDR1 and CDR2 from the germline V gene are DFQATT and SNEGSKA (reference sequence). The CDR3 runs to 13 residues. V dropped 3 bases and J dropped 7 bases, with 12 bases sitting between them. The CDR3 bases are TGCAGTGCTAGTAAGGCAGGGAACGGGGAGCTGTTTTTT. This translates into CSASKAGNGELFF.

The V and J genes are TRBV7-2 and TRBJ2-7, with TRBD2 matching over 10 bases. J was trimmed by 4 bases and V by 2 bases; bases with no gene match: 17. Germline V lookup: CDR1 SGHTA, CDR2 FQGNSA. The CDR3 consists of 19 residues. The CDR3 region has the DNA TGTGCCAGCAGCTTACGGGCGATTAGCGGGAGGATTACAGGGTACGAGCAGTACTTC. Its translation is CASSLRAISGRITGYEQYF.

The CDR3 region is CASSVTGGRTTGELFF. The CDR3 DNA is TGTGCCAGCAGCGTCACCGGGGGCAGGACAACCGGGGAGCTGTTTTTT. This chain links TRBV9 with TRBJ2-2, with D perhaps matching TRBD1 or TRBD2 (6 bases each). In germline, CDR1 is SGDLS, CDR2 YYNGEE. The CDR3 runs 16 residues. V was trimmed by 2 bases and J by 5 bases, leaving 16 bases between them.

CDR3: CSARTGPRNTQYF. Here the CDR3 DNA reads TGCAGCGCCCGGACGGGACCTAGGAATACGCAGTATTTT. The chain links TRBV29-1 to TRBJ2-3; D may match TRBD1 or TRBD2 (5 bases each). This CDR3 has 13 residues. The germline CDR1 and CDR2 sequences are SQVTM and ANQGSEA. Trimming cost V 7 bases and J 7 bases, with 18 bases left between them.

The genes are TRBV5-1 and TRBJ1-1; 8 bases line up with TRBD1. The CDR3 runs 14 residues. Germline lookup yields CDR1 SGHRS and CDR2 YFSETQ. Unmatched junction bases numbered 6, after V lost 4 bases and J lost 4 bases. The CDR3 sequence is CASSPRQGTTEAFF. CDR3 in DNA: TGCGCCAGCAGCCCCCGACAGGGGACCACTGAAGCTTTCTTT.

V and J are TRBV27 and TRBJ2-1; a possible D gene is TRBD2 (6 bases). V was cut by 5 bases and J by 6 bases, with 20 bases left in between. This CDR3 region has 16 residues. CDR1 is MNHEY and CDR2 is SMNVEV in the germline V gene (reference sequence). The CDR3 DNA is TGTGCCAGCAGTCCCCTCGCGCGGGGTGGGTTCAATGAGCAGTTCTTC. Its protein is CASSPLARGGFNEQFF.

This clone has just one count. V usage is TRBV20-1 and J usage is TRBJ1-6, with D possibly TRBD1 on 6 matching bases. The V gene lost 3 bases and the J gene lost 5 bases, with 8 bases spanning the gap. Germline assignment: CDR1 DFQATT and CDR2 SNEGSKA (reference sequence). CDR3 length equals 13 residues. The CDR3 nucleotides read TGCAGTGCTAGTTACAGGGATAATTCACCCCTCCACTTT. This encodes CSASYRDNSPLHF.

The chain has TRBV2 and TRBJ2-3; 9 bases are shared with TRBD1. The trim removed 2 bases at V and 4 bases at J, leaving 7 bases unmatched. CDR3 length: 16 residues. Germline V CDR1 and CDR2: SNHLY, FYNNEI. This CDR3 is CASSEIGTGWADTQYF. The DNA of the CDR3 is TGTGCCAGCAGTGAAATAGGGACAGGGTGGGCAGATACGCAGTATTTT.